This T cell receptor beta chain was documented in a study of cytomegalovirus exposure and HLA in healthy donors listed by TCRdb under 2017. At the level of the whole study: In an earlier analysis of some 610 of the donors, 250 to 300 Gb of sequence data and 90 million to 130 million unique TCR beta sequences from about 179 million T cells were reported. Around 330 gigabases of sequencing data and about 92 million unique TCR sequences made up an early release that covered fewer than 650 HLA-typed donors. Of the roughly 400 genotyped donors, about 80% fell in the genetic ancestry cluster associated with self-reported Caucasian donors. The aim of the study was to test whether cataloging public T cell receptors could identify signatures of past pathogen exposure. The T cell repertoires of 550 to 850 subjects were profiled by immunosequencing and related to cytomegalovirus serostatus. A separate validation cohort of 100 to 150 different subjects was used in addition to the roughly 640-subject first cohort. To predict cytomegalovirus infection status, the study brought together high-throughput TCR immunosequencing, statistical association of individual TCRs with disease status, and machine learning. In a later analysis, previously published TCR beta repertoires from 666 donors were re-analyzed and high-resolution HLA genotyping was added so that TCR occurrence patterns could be studied. The later analysis used no new phenotypic data to find candidate immune exposures, relying instead on TCR beta sequences and their occurrence across donors. An earlier analysis of around 540 of the donors applied high-throughput TCR beta sequencing to assess whether each TCR beta V gene segment acted as functional or pseudogenic. Donor age, sex, ethnicity and CMV serostatus were compiled alongside the repertoire data. Genome-wide SNP genotypes for about three fifths of the roughly 670 donors were used in a later genetic analysis, which treated that subset as a discovery cohort. Every discovery cohort repertoire had been produced on one sequencing platform. Both class I and class II loci were covered by HLA typing, at four-digit resolution. Typing coverage varied by locus: roughly 629-630 donors for A, B, C, DRB1 and DQB1; roughly 500 for DQA1; more than 600 for DPA1; approximately 470 for DPB1. A few DR-DQ haplotypes were treated as single units for association and clustering because of strong linkage in the cohort. On average, 235,054 unique TCR beta nucleotide sequences were sequenced per donor among 350 to 400 genotyped donors of the cohort, with roughly a sixth of those sequences being non-productive. Results the study describes overall, beyond this receptor: An association between a missense DCLRE1C variant and V-gene and J-gene trimming of TCR beta chains was found in a later genetic analysis and replicated in an independent cohort. Because counts were too low, roughly 16 rarely observed V segments, including chromosome 9 orphons, were excluded from the earlier analysis of some 540 of the donors. Sequencing depth was assumed to be roughly uniform across donors in the presence/absence analyses, though that assumption may not hold. Some IMGT-functional V segments, including TRBV6-2 and TRBV6-3, could not be distinguished by the 87-base-pair reads and were therefore excluded. Most TCR sequences were seen in very few donors, while some public TCRs were found in many individuals. Most CMV-associated TCR beta chains appeared to be HLA-restricted in a later analysis, and the HLA associations seemed to be driven largely by CMV exposure. Cytomegalovirus status was reported to be diagnosed by the classifier with high specificity and sensitivity in both the original and validation cohorts. A total of fewer than 200 TCR beta chains were listed by the study as associated with cytomegalovirus. In a later analysis, TCR association rates were found to vary across HLA loci, with the most associated TCRs seen for DRB1 alleles and the fewest for HLA-C alleles. For the cohort, immune exposure information was limited to CMV serostatus. Linkage disequilibrium might explain the correlated functional status among segregating V segments, but an unknown experimental factor could not be ruled out. Compared with equally common non-associated chains, HLA-associated TCR beta chains in a later analysis were more clonally expanded and had lower generation probabilities. An earlier analysis of some 560 of the donors showed that most TCR beta V segments appeared in productive rearrangements either about 87% or about 30% of the time, which broadly matched IMGT annotations. In a later analysis, several top co-occurrence clusters were reported to appear linked to parvovirus B19, influenza, CMV and Epstein-Barr virus. A further reported finding was that TCR beta sequences accurately predicted the HLA-A and HLA-B alleles for most subjects in the first cohort. A group of highly shared sequence variants was considered likely to be a technical artifact of the sequencing pipeline. In a later analysis, 15,000 to 20,000 TCR beta sequences were associated with specific HLA alleles at a false discovery rate of 0.05. A few of the identified cytomegalovirus-associated TCR beta chains were confirmed in vitro to be specific for cytomegalovirus antigens. It was suggested by the authors that the approach could potentially be generalized to other disease states and immunological phenotypes. A later genetic analysis reported fewer N-insertions in productive TCRs among donors in an Asian-associated ancestry cluster than the roughly 640-donor mean. Only TCR beta chains were sequenced in this cohort, and the absence of alpha or paired-chain data limited detectable features. Strong co-occurrence of HLA alleles, especially DR and DQ, made assigning TCR associations to individual alleles difficult. Because HLA typing was unavailable for some donors at each locus, only the typed subset was used in association tests.

Taken from cysteine to phenylalanine, the CDR3 has 15 residues. Just CDR3 DNA is preserved here, 45 bases in frame from base 1. CDR1 and CDR2 are drawn from the germline V gene: SGHTA, FQGTGA. Trimming leaves V shorter by 0 bases and J shorter by 4 bases, with the junction holding 0 bases beyond the gene matches. Library method: the immunoSEQ multiplex PCR assay. For the multiplex PCR, a mixture combining 60 forward primers for TCR Vbeta segments and 13 reverse primers for TCR Jbeta segments was used. Amplification of the CDR3 region of rearranged TCR beta genes was performed with a multiplex PCR assay on genomic DNA. On the Illumina HiSeq System, the amplified TCR beta libraries were sequenced as 87-base-pair reads. The authors' pipeline ran thus. A later analysis tallied approximately 87 million unique TCR beta chains across the approximately 670 repertoires, and some 10 million of those chains were shared by two or more donors. Raw reads were error-corrected and collapsed into unique sequences with a nearest-neighbor algorithm that merged closely related sequences to remove PCR and sequencing errors. Alignment of CDR3 sequences to IMGT reference sequences was used to assign V, D and J gene segments. For a sequence to be retained, a match of at least six nucleotides was required to both a V gene segment and a J gene segment. A rearrangement counted as productive if the CDR3 had no stop codons and remained in frame with V and J, and every other rearrangement counted as non-productive. Following IMGT convention, CDR3 was defined as the stretch from the second conserved V-encoded cysteine to the conserved J-encoded phenylalanine. In an earlier analysis of 587 of the donors, sequences lacking an unambiguous match to a single V gene segment were excluded. An earlier analysis of 500 to 700 of the donors classified V segments as functional when productive rearrangements were above 56.7% and as segregating when the standard deviation between donors was above 5%. A statistical classification framework was built to diagnose cytomegalovirus status from the catalog of TCR beta chain sequences. A later analysis assigned V and J genes by comparing TCR nucleotide sequences with IMGT/GENE-DB human TR gene sequences. In a later analysis, CDR3 sequences and most-parsimonious VDJ recombination scenarios were assigned using the TCRdist pipeline. A later analysis defined each TCR beta chain by its CDR3 amino acid sequence plus V-gene family, and excluded reads lacking a unique V-gene family. A later analysis removed several hundred highly shared, low-generation-probability nucleotide sequences to deal with suspected cross-contamination and a sequencing artifact. In a later analysis, a clonal expansion index was calculated for each public chain from normalized within-repertoire ranks of inferred template counts. Generation probabilities in a later analysis came from a VDJ recombination model fitted to out-of-frame rearrangements, and those results were checked against IGoR. Hypergeometric tests were used in a later analysis to score TCR-TCR, TCR-HLA and TCR-CMV co-occurrence, with a repertoire-size bias correction applied to the TCR pairs. False discovery rates were estimated in a later analysis by permuting HLA or CMV assignments 20 times. In a later analysis, co-occurring TCRs were grouped using DBSCAN, and TCRdist sequence similarity was added for clustering within HLA-allele-positive subsets. Repertoires with fewer than 30,000 or more than 120,000 public chains were left out of co-occurrence clustering, as were four to six repertoires with anomalous nucleotide sharing. In its TCRdb copy, this immuneACCESS table keeps in-frame sequences only and misses some clones. Where compared with another copy, unresolved V genes explain less than half of these, and the others have no known cause. V, J and clone size are taken as reported in that table, and D and trimming were inferred from the DNA itself. The sample table contains over 150,000 clones; only one count was recorded for 84% of them. The top ten clonotypes cover under 5% of the sample.

About this clone: The antigen it recognizes is unknown. Nothing much larger sits one base from this clone, and base qualities are not available.

The cohort consisted of hundreds of healthy bone marrow donors. Cohort members were all nominally healthy when sampled, although unrecorded immune exposures were likely present. The donor tested CMV seropositive and was one of the 289 seropositive cohort members. A peripheral blood sample was collected from each donor, and TCR beta sequencing was performed on peripheral blood mononuclear cells. Genomic DNA extraction from the blood cell samples was performed with the Qiagen DNeasy Blood Extraction Kit. This receptor chain uses TRBV7-3 and TRBJ2-1; TRBD2 matches 10 bases in the middle. The specimen was PBMCs. The source of this sequence is a girl aged 5-17 years in good health and CMV-seropositive. The CDR3 protein is CASSLTAGGYNEQFF. The DNA reads TGTGCCAGCAGCTTAACAGCGGGGGGGTACAATGAGCAGTTCTTC.